This is a list of T cell receptor beta chains from one sample in a study of Tregs in tolerant kidney transplant recipients. The data were produced by immunoSEQ multiplex PCR, yet TCRdb's version contains in-frame clones alone and is incomplete. The profile shows 20,000 to 25,000 clones, over 70% of them singletons. The starting material was CD8+ T cells from blood (PBMCs), obtained 6 months after the transplant. The receptors were sampled from a human patient who received a combined kidney and bone marrow transplant. Part of the T cells may come from the graft donor. CDR3s include the opening cysteine and the closing phenylalanine or tryptophan. D genes are given only for firm matches. Expanded clones are given a class, and other clones once, few, many or no size at all.

j_call d_call clone_size v_call cdr3_aa cdr3_nt
TRBJ2-5 NA NA TRBV13 CASSAGGQGETQYF TGTGCCAGCAGCGCAGGGGGGCAAGGTGAGACCCAGTACTTC
TRBJ2-2 NA few TRBV7-2 CASSSVPGELFF TGTGCCAGCAGCTCTGTCCCCGGGGAGCTGTTTTTT
TRBJ2-7 NA NA TRBV4-3 CASSQGSQAYEQYF TGCGCCAGCAGCCAAGGATCTCAGGCCTACGAGCAGTACTTC
TRBJ1-1 NA once TRBV4-1 CASSQDGDGGAFF TGCGCCAGCAGCCAAGATGGTGACGGGGGGGCTTTCTTT
TRBJ1-6 TRBD1 once TRBV6-1 CASSSDRTISPLHF TGTGCCAGCAGTTCGGACAGGACCATCTCACCCCTCCACTTT
TRBJ2-7 TRBD1 NA TRBV4-1 CASSQRTGGWNEQYF TGCGCCAGCAGCCAAAGAACAGGGGGCTGGAACGAGCAGTACTTC
TRBJ2-1 NA NA TRBV7-9 CASLGLSYNEQFF TGTGCCAGCCTTGGCCTTTCCTACAATGAGCAGTTCTTC
TRBJ1-1 NA NA TRBV7-8 CASSLALGGNTEAFF TGTGCCAGCAGCTTAGCGCTAGGAGGGAACACTGAAGCTTTCTTT
TRBJ2-4 NA NA TRBV9 CASSVEGAGHPKNIQYF TGTGCCAGCAGCGTAGAAGGGGCAGGGCATCCCAAAAACATTCAGTACTTC
TRBJ2-7 TRBD1 NA TRBV27 CASSLGDRSYEQYF TGTGCCAGCAGTTTAGGGGACAGGTCCTACGAGCAGTACTTC
TRBJ1-2 NA NA TRBV25-1 CASTNRANYGYTF TGTGCCAGCACTAACAGAGCTAACTATGGCTACACCTTC
TRBJ1-2 TRBD1 NA TRBV5-1 CASSSPPQDPDRGNYGYTF TGCGCCAGCAGCTCGCCACCACAGGACCCTGACAGGGGGAACTATGGCTACACCTTC
TRBJ2-1 TRBD2 NA TRBV2 CASSRWDSGGFEQFF TGTGCCAGCAGCAGATGGGATAGCGGGGGGTTTGAGCAGTTCTTC
TRBJ1-2 TRBD1 NA TRBV4-1 CASSQVQGDGYTF TGCGCCAGCAGCCAAGTACAGGGGGATGGCTACACCTTC
TRBJ2-1 TRBD1 NA TRBV6-4 CASSDSWTGYNEQFF TGTGCCAGCAGTGACTCTTGGACAGGTTACAATGAGCAGTTCTTC